This T cell receptor (beta chain) is from a study of CD8 T cells in Susac syndrome. Reverse transcription of about 0.45 to 1 ug RNA was carried out with random hexamers. TCRdb independently ran MiXCR on the immunoSEQ multiplex PCR reads; one entry per CDR3 protein. Counted here are around 56,000 distinct CDR3 sequences, 85% to 95% occurring once; the ten biggest clones make up roughly 0.2%. Blood CD8+ and CD4+ T cells underwent high-throughput TCR beta sequencing. The CDR3 contains 16 residues. V was trimmed by 1 base and J by 8 bases, leaving 20 bases between them. CDR1 SGHAT and CDR2 FQNNGV come from the germline V gene.

The receptor's source is a human donor in good health. The chain joins TRBV11-2 to TRBJ1-2; unclear D gene. Sequencing was carried out using CD8+ T cells from PBMCs. The CDR3: CASSLGSPPTSPGYTF. CDR3 coding DNA: TGTGCCAGCAGCTTAGGGTCCCCACCCACATCGCCCGGCTACACCTTC.